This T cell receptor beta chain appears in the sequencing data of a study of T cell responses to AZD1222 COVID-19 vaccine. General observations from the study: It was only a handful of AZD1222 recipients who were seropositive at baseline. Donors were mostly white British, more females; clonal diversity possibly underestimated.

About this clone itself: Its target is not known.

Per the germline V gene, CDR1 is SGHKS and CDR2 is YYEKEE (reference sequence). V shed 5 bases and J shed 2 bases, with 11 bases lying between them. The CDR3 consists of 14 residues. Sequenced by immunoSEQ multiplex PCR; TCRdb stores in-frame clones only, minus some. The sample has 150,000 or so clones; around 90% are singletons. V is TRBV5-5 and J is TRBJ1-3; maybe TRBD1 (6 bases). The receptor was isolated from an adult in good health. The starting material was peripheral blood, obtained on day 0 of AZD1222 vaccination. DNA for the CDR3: TGTGCCAGCAGGAGACAGGAAGCTGGAAACACCATATATTTT. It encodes CASRRQEAGNTIYF.